The entry that follows covers one T cell receptor beta chain sequence. This record comes from a study of blood T cell repertoires in COVID-19. Study background: Italy, Spain and the United States were the sources of the convalescent and acute COVID-19 samples. PBMCs, B-cell-depleted T cells, or T cells provided the cDNA or gDNA that made up the material.

During active infection, Seattle patients enrolled and were then monitored through disease. Original methodology: For nucleated cells, counts were estimated from reference gene primer amplification. Profiling relied on immunoSEQ multiplex PCR, and the TCRdb table lists in-frame clones only, not all of them. The V and J calls and clone size are taken from that table; D and trimming were inferred from the DNA. This sample has 250,000 to 300,000 clones, with around 87% found just once. Trimming took 9 bases from V and 7 from J; bases not matched to a gene: 10. Germline V gives CDR1 SGHRS, CDR2 YFSETQ. The CDR3 is 14 residues long.

Sequences were obtained from peripheral blood. The sequence was obtained from a woman between 55 and 75 years old with COVID-19, enrolled during active disease. The chain is built from TRBV5-1 and TRBJ1-6; 7 positions match TRBD1. In nucleotides, the CDR3 is TGCGCCACGAGACCACAGGGGAACAATTCACCCCTCCACTTT. It is translated as CATRPQGNNSPLHF.